Listed here are 2 T cell receptor beta chains from one sample, sequenced in a study of blood T cell repertoires in COVID-19. Some clones are missing from TCRdb's copy, which holds only in-frame ones; the method was immunoSEQ multiplex PCR. The sample yields fewer than 80,000 clones, about 80% seen once. The source material was peripheral blood. These receptors all come from a human donor in a cohort sampled during active COVID-19.

The J gene is TRBJ2-3, the V gene TRBV28; 9 bases map to TRBD1. CDR1 and CDR2 from the germline V gene are MDHEN and SYDVKM. The V gene end was trimmed by 5 bases and the J gene end by 5 bases; junction bases not matched to a gene: 5. The CDR3 runs to 14 residues. CDR3 in DNA: TGTGCCAGCAGTCGGACAGGGGATCTAGATACGCAGTATTTT. Encoded protein: CASSRTGDLDTQYF.

The table lists this clone with a count of one. The V gene is TRBV6-2 or TRBV6-3, the J gene TRBJ2-7; maybe TRBD2 (6 bases). Germline V gene lookup returns CDR1 MNHEY and CDR2 SVGEGT. Trimming removed 2 bases from V and 3 bases from J, with 11 bases in between. CDR3 length: 14 residues. The CDR3 sequence is CASSYGDWHYEQYF. The CDR3 nucleotides are TGTGCCAGCAGTTACGGGGACTGGCACTACGAGCAGTACTTC.